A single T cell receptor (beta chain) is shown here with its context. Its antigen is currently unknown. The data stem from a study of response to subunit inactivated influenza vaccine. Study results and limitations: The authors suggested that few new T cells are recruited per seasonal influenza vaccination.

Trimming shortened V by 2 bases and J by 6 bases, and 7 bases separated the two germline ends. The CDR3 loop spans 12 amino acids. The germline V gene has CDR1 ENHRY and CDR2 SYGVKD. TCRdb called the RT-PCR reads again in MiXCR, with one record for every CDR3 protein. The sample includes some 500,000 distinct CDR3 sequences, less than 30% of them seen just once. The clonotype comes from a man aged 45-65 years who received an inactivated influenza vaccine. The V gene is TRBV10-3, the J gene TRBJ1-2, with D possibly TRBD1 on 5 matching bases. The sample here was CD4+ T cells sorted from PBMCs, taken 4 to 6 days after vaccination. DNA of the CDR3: TGTGCCATCAGTGAGCGGGGGGATGGCTACACCTTC. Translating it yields CAISERGDGYTF.